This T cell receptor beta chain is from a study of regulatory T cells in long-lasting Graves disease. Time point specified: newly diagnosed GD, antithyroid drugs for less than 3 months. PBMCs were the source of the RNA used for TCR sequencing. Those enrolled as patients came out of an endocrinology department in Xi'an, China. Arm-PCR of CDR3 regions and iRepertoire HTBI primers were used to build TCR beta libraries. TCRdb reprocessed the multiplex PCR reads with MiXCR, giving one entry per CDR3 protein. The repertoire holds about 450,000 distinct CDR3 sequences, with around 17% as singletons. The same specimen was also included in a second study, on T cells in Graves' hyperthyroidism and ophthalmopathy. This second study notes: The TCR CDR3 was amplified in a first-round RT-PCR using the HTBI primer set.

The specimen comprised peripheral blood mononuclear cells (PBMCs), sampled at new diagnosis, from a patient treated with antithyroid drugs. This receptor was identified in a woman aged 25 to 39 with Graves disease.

CDR3 amino acids: CSVLGESSYEQYF. CDR3 DNA: TGCAGCGTTCTAGGGGAGAGCTCCTACGAGCAGTACTTC. The chain carries TRBV29-1 and TRBJ2-7; D tentatively fits TRBD1 or TRBD2 (5 bases each). Germline V lookup: CDR1 SQVTM, CDR2 ANQGSEA. The CDR3 is 13 residues long. Trimming left V 5 bases short and J 0 bases short, with 11 bases between.